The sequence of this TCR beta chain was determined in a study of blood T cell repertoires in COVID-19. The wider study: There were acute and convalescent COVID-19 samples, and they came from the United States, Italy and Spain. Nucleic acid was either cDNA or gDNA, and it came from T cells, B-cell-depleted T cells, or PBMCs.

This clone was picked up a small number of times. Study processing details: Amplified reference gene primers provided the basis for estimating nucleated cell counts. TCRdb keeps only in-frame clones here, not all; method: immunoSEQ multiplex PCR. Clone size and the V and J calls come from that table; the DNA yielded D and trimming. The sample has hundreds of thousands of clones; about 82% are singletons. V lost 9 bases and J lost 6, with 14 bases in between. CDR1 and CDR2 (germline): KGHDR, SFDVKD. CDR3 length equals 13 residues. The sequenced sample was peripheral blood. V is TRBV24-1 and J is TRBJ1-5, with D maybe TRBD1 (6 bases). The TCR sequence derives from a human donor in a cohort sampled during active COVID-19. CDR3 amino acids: CATGGGQGQPQHF. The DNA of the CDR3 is TGTGCCACCGGGGGGGGGCAAGGTCAGCCCCAGCATTTT.